These 32 T cell receptor beta chains were all obtained from the same sample, sequenced in a study of blood T cell repertoires in COVID-19. Profiling relied on immunoSEQ multiplex PCR, and the TCRdb table lists in-frame clones only, not all of them. Of some 200,000 clones listed, around 79% are singletons. Specimen: peripheral blood. These receptor sequences come from a woman aged 70-85 years with acute or convalescent COVID-19.

The chain's CDR3 is CASRTDSGANVLTF. The CDR3 bases are TGTGCCAGCAGGACAGACTCTGGGGCCAACGTCCTGACTTTC. The rearrangement links TRBV6-4 to TRBJ2-6, with D possibly matching TRBD1 (5 bases). V lost 6 bases to trimming and J lost 0 bases, with 6 bases between them. In germline, CDR1 is MRHNA, CDR2 SNTAGT. There are 14 residues in the CDR3.

The chain carries TRBV5-6 and TRBJ2-2; D might be TRBD2 (5 bases). There are 15 residues in the CDR3. Germline loops: CDR1 SGHDT, CDR2 YYEEEE. V lost 5 bases to trimming and J lost 3 bases, with 14 bases between them. CDR3 sequence: CASSTRRVDTGELFF. The CDR3 bases are TGTGCCAGCAGTACTCGGCGGGTCGACACCGGGGAGCTGTTTTTT.

This clone was seen a handful of times. The CDR3 coding sequence is TGTGCCAGTAGTATTCCCGGGACAGGCCATCAGCCCCAGCATTTT. The encoded protein is CASSIPGTGHQPQHF. This chain links TRBV19 with TRBJ1-5; 8 bases are a match to TRBD1. CDR1 is LNHDA, CDR2 SQIVND, per germline (reference sequence). V gave up 3 bases and J gave up 5 bases; unmatched junction bases: 6. This CDR3 is built from 15 residues.

The rearrangement links TRBV7-3 to TRBJ2-5; D may be TRBD1 (6 bases). The germline V gene has CDR1 SGHTA and CDR2 FQGTGA. The ends were cut back, 5 bases at V and 5 bases at J, with 18 bases in the middle. The CDR3 has 15 residues. The CDR3 here is CASSPQGPGKETQYF. CDR3 nucleotides: TGTGCCAGCAGCCCACAGGGACCAGGCAAGGAGACCCAGTACTTC.

Only one count was recorded for this clone. V and J are TRBV27 and TRBJ1-1; weak D call: TRBD1 (5 bases). The CDR3 spans 17 residues. V lost 7 bases and J 1 base, leaving 22 bases between the germline ends. Germline V gene lookup returns CDR1 MNHEY and CDR2 SMNVEV (reference sequence). CDR3: CASKFLGPGGENTEAFF. CDR3 bases: TGTGCCAGCAAATTTTTGGGCCCCGGGGGAGAGAACACTGAAGCTTTCTTT.

This chain connects TRBV6-5 to TRBJ2-2, with D possibly TRBD1 on 6 matching bases. Germline CDR1 is MNHEY and CDR2 is SVGAGI. Trimming stripped 10 bases from V and 8 bases from J, with 20 bases between. The CDR3 runs to 14 residues. DNA for the CDR3: TGTGCCACTCTTAAGACAGGAGTATCAGGGGAGCTGTTTTTT. Translated, it gives CATLKTGVSGELFF.

The chain employs TRBV5-8 and TRBJ2-7; 11 positions match TRBD2. Trimming took 1 base from V and 4 from J; bases not matched to a gene: 10. This CDR3 is built from 17 residues. Germline V lookup: CDR1 SGHTS, CDR2 YDEGEE. The CDR3 DNA reads TGTGCCAGCAGCTTGATGCTAGCGGGAGGCACCGCGTACGAGCAGTACTTC. Protein product: CASSLMLAGGTAYEQYF.

The rearrangement uses TRBV24-1 and TRBJ2-1; 15 bases are a match to TRBD2. Looked up from germline, CDR1 is KGHDR and CDR2 is SFDVKD. There are 16 residues in the CDR3. After removal of 5 bases from V and 10 bases from J, the junction contained 8 bases not matched to a gene. DNA of the CDR3: TGTGCCACCAGTGCCCCCGGACTAGCGGGAGGGGGAGAGCAGTTCTTC. Protein: CATSAPGLAGGGEQFF.

This chain joins TRBV3-1 (or the pseudogene TRBV3-2) and TRBJ2-7, with D possibly TRBD1 on 6 matching bases. The CDR3 consists of 12 residues. V lost 3 bases and J lost 7, with 10 bases in between. The V gene's germline CDR1 is LGHDT and CDR2 YNNKEL (reference sequence). The CDR3 region has the DNA TGTGCCAGCAGCCATTTAGGGGGAGAGCAGTACTTC. It translates to CASSHLGGEQYF.

The chain is built from TRBV5-1 and TRBJ2-7; 10 nucleotides agree with TRBD2. The ends lost 0 bases at V and 4 bases at J; junction bases unmatched: 7. Germline CDR1 reads SGHRS; CDR2 reads YFSETQ. The CDR3 length is 16 residues. The chain's CDR3 is CASSLAGGTSAYEQYF. DNA of the CDR3: TGCGCCAGCAGCTTGGCGGGCGGGACTAGCGCGTACGAGCAGTACTTC.

The chain links TRBV2 to TRBJ1-1; D is unresolved. V was pared by 3 bases and J by 10 bases, with 9 bases between. The CDR3 has 11 residues. Germline values: CDR1 SNHLY, CDR2 FYNNEI. The CDR3 region is CASSEVAGAFF. The CDR3 nucleotides read TGTGCCAGCAGTGAGGTTGCAGGAGCTTTCTTT.

The rearrangement joins TRBV5-4 to TRBJ1-2, with a tentative D call TRBD1 (6 bases). This CDR3 spans 12 amino acids. The V gene's germline CDR1 is SGHNT and CDR2 YYREEE (reference sequence). With 0 bases removed from V and 8 bases from J, the gap between germline ends came to 8 bases. The DNA of the CDR3 is TGTGCCAGCAGCTTGGCAGGGGAAGGCTACACCTTC. Translation: CASSLAGEGYTF.

The table lists this clone with a few counts. V gene TRBV30 combines with J gene TRBJ1-6, with unresolved D. The CDR3 length is 15 residues. V was pared by 0 bases and J by 5 bases, with 11 bases between. Germline values: CDR1 GTSNPN, CDR2 SVGIG (reference sequence). CDR3 sequence: CAWSVYHLNNSPLHF. The DNA of the CDR3 is TGTGCCTGGAGTGTCTACCATCTAAATAATTCACCCCTCCACTTT.

CDR3 in amino acids: CASSSSGSGIADTQYF. The CDR3 nucleotides read TGTGCCAGCAGTTCTAGCGGGAGTGGGATTGCAGATACGCAGTATTTT. The chain combines TRBV7-2 with TRBJ2-3, with 10 bases fitting TRBD2. Germline-derived CDR1 and CDR2 are SGHTA and FQGNSA. There are 16 residues in the CDR3. The J segment lost 4 bases and the V segment lost 6 bases, leaving 10 bases of the junction unmatched.

The chain uses TRBV9 and TRBJ1-6; D remains ambiguous. This CDR3 is built from 15 residues. V was shortened by 1 base and J by 0 bases, with 5 bases between the two germline ends. The germline V gene has CDR1 SGDLS and CDR2 YYNGEE. CDR3 amino acids: CASSVRGSYNSPLHF. CDR3 coding DNA: TGTGCCAGCAGCGTACGGGGCTCCTATAATTCACCCCTCCACTTT.

V and J are TRBV5-1 and TRBJ2-1, with 7 bases fitting TRBD2. Germline assignment: CDR1 SGHRS and CDR2 YFSETQ. CDR3 size: 15 residues. Trimming removed 4 bases from V and 3 bases from J; junction bases left unmatched: 7. The CDR3 region is CASSPDGTIYNEQFF. CDR3 in DNA: TGCGCCAGCAGCCCTGACGGGACTATCTACAATGAGCAGTTCTTC.

The rearrangement links TRBV2 to TRBJ1-2; 7 bases map to TRBD1. Per the germline V gene, CDR1 is SNHLY and CDR2 is FYNNEI. Trimming cost V 6 bases and J 2 bases; bases outside gene matches: 3. The CDR3 consists of 13 residues. The CDR3 DNA is TGTGCCAGCAGCGAACAGGGGAACTATGGCTACACCTTC. Translation: CASSEQGNYGYTF. Drawing the rest from reference TRBV2 and TRBJ1-2, the complete variable domain is EPEVTQTPSHQVTQMGQEVILRCVPISNHLYFYWYRQILGQKVEFLVSFYNNEISEKSEIFDDQFSVERPDGSNFTLKIRSTKLEDSAMYFCASSEQGNYGYTFGSGTRLTVV.

The genes are TRBV19 and TRBJ2-7; 7 nucleotides align to TRBD1. The J segment lost 6 bases and the V segment lost 5 bases, leaving 13 bases of the junction unmatched. The CDR3 is 15 amino acids. CDR1 and CDR2 from the germline V gene are LNHDA and SQIVND (reference sequence). The CDR3 DNA reads TGTGCCAGTAGTCTAAGACAGGGATCTGTAGGCGAGCAGTACTTC. The encoded protein is CASSLRQGSVGEQYF.

The genes are TRBV15 and TRBJ1-5; D gene unclear. The V gene's germline CDR1 is LNHNV and CDR2 YYDKDF (reference sequence). The CDR3 runs 13 residues. The V end was cut by 5 bases, the J end by 5 bases, with 10 bases between. CDR3 in DNA: TGTGCCACCAGCTTCCGGGGAGATCAGCCCCAGCATTTT. Its translation is CATSFRGDQPQHF.

This rearrangement joins TRBV4-1 to TRBJ1-5; no reliable D call. The V gene lost 1 base and the J gene lost 4 bases, with 11 bases spanning the gap. The CDR3 runs 15 residues. Germline V CDR1 and CDR2: MGHRA, YSYEKL. The CDR3 DNA reads TGCGCCAGCAGCCAAGGTCGCGCTCTGAATCAGCCCCAGCATTTT. Encoded protein: CASSQGRALNQPQHF.

The rearrangement joins TRBV15 to TRBJ2-1, with D possibly being TRBD1 (6 bases). Germline V lookup: CDR1 LNHNV, CDR2 YYDKDF (reference sequence). Trimming removed 3 bases at V and 9 bases at J, with 21 bases between. The CDR3 length is 16 residues. This CDR3 is CATSSRDRGSGPEQFF. In DNA form, the CDR3 reads TGTGCCACCAGCAGTCGGGATAGGGGGTCGGGCCCTGAGCAGTTCTTC.

V usage is TRBV11-3 and J usage is TRBJ2-3, with 12 bases aligning to TRBD2. The CDR3 is 16 amino acids. From germline, CDR1 is SGHNT and CDR2 YENEEA. After removal of 5 bases from V and 6 bases from J, the junction contained 9 bases not matched to a gene. The DNA for the CDR3 is TGTGCCAGCAGCCAGAGGACTAGCGGGGAGGGGGATACGCAGTATTTT. The encoded protein is CASSQRTSGEGDTQYF.

This chain's CDR3 is CASSLGDRGLNTGELFF. As DNA, the CDR3 is TGTGCCAGCAGCTTAGGGGACAGGGGCCTGAACACCGGGGAGCTGTTTTTT. This rearrangement joins TRBV11-2 to TRBJ2-2; TRBD1 matches 10 bases. The germline CDR1 and CDR2 sequences are SGHAT and FQNNGV. The CDR3 extends over 17 amino acids. The ends lost 1 base at V and 1 base at J; junction bases unmatched: 3.

This clone was seen just once. The chain has TRBV5-4 and TRBJ2-1; 9 bases are shared with TRBD2. The V gene's germline CDR1 is SGHNT and CDR2 YYREEE (reference sequence). V shed 5 bases, J shed 7 bases, and the junction held 4 bases outside the gene matches. The length of the CDR3 is 13 residues. The CDR3 nucleotides are TGTGCCAGCAGACCGACTAGCGGAAATGAGCAGTTCTTC. Its protein is CASRPTSGNEQFF. Full variable domain (rest looked up from reference TRBV5-4 and TRBJ2-1): ETGVTQSPTHLIKTRGQQVTLRCSSQSGHNTVSWYQQALGQGPQFIFQYYREEENGRGNFPPRFSGLQFPNYSSELNVNALELDDSALYLCASRPTSGNEQFFGPGTRLTVL.

The chain has TRBV4-1 and TRBJ2-5, with D possibly being TRBD2 (6 bases). From germline, CDR1 is MGHRA and CDR2 YSYEKL. The CDR3 totals 15 residues. V was pared by 4 bases and J by 7 bases, with 19 bases between. CDR3 sequence: CASSPTGSTNRTQYF. DNA of the CDR3: TGCGCCAGCAGCCCGACCGGGAGTACGAACCGGACCCAGTACTTC.

CDR3: CASSPQPRGLSYNEQFF. For the CDR3, the DNA is TGTGCCAGCAGCCCCCAACCTAGAGGCCTGTCCTACAATGAGCAGTTCTTC. J is TRBJ2-1 and V is TRBV3-1 (or the pseudogene TRBV3-2), with D unclear. Germline V gene sequence: CDR1 LGHDT, CDR2 YNNKEL (reference sequence). The V and J ends lost 4 bases and 1 base respectively, with 17 bases between them. This CDR3 is built from 17 residues.

The V gene is TRBV14, the J gene TRBJ2-7; D remains ambiguous. This CDR3 region has 14 residues. V lost 4 bases and J lost 3, with 13 bases in between. Per the germline V gene, CDR1 is SGHDN and CDR2 is FVKESK. The CDR3 sequence is CASSPLTRSYEQYF. CDR3 nucleotides: TGTGCCAGCAGCCCGCTAACGCGGAGCTACGAGCAGTACTTC. The full variable domain, rest sourced from reference TRBV14 and TRBJ2-7, is EAGVTQFPSHSVIEKGQTVTLRCDPISGHDNLYWYRRVMGKEIKFLLHFVKESKQDESGMPNNRFLAERTGGTYSTLKVQPAELEDSGVYFCASSPLTRSYEQYFGPGTRLTVT.

Concerning this clone: Other DNA sequences in this sample translate to the same CDR3. This sequence joins TRBV10-2 and TRBJ1-5, with 7 bases fitting TRBD1. Trimming at V came to 6 bases and at J to 3 bases, leaving 2 bases not matched to a gene. The germline V gene encodes CDR1 WSHSY and CDR2 SAAADI. The CDR3 sequence is 13 residues long. The CDR3 protein is CASRGQVNQPQHF. The DNA of the CDR3 is TGCGCCAGCAGAGGACAGGTCAATCAGCCCCAGCATTTT.

The chain uses TRBV6-6 and TRBJ2-1; perhaps TRBD2 as D (6 bases). Trimming took 6 bases from V and 0 from J, leaving 12 bases between them. Germline V gene sequence: CDR1 MNHNY, CDR2 SVGAGI (reference sequence). This CDR3 is built from 15 residues. Here the CDR3 reads CASRGLSSSYNEQFF. The CDR3 nucleotides read TGTGCCAGCAGGGGACTTTCGAGCTCCTACAATGAGCAGTTCTTC.

The V gene is TRBV6-1, the J gene TRBJ2-2; 10 nucleotides match TRBD2. CDR3 length equals 17 residues. V trimming: 3 bases; J trimming: 5 bases; junction bases outside the gene matches: 9. Germline-derived CDR1 and CDR2 are MNHNS and SASEGT. The CDR3 DNA follows: TGTGCCAGCAGTGACTACGGAGCGGGAGGGCGGACCGGGGAGCTGTTTTTT. It yields the protein CASSDYGAGGRTGELFF.

This chain links TRBV7-2 with TRBJ1-6, with 7 bases fitting TRBD1. The J segment lost 11 bases and the V segment lost 5 bases, leaving 9 bases of the junction unmatched. Germline CDR1 and CDR2: SGHTA and FQGNSA. This CDR3 contains 14 residues. CDR3 nucleotide sequence: TGTGCCAGCAGCCCGCACCCACAGGGGCCACCCCTCCACTTT. Translating it yields CASSPHPQGPPLHF.

The chain recombines TRBV7-3 with TRBJ2-5; D uncertain. CDR3 length: 14 amino acids. V dropped 2 bases and J dropped 4 bases, with 11 bases sitting between them. Germline V gene data show CDR1 as SGHTA and CDR2 as FQGTGA. The CDR3 DNA reads TGTGCCAGCAGCTTAGGCCCACAACCAGAGACCCAGTACTTC. Its protein is CASSLGPQPETQYF. Together with reference TRBV7-3 and TRBJ2-5, the CDR3 gives the full variable domain: GAGVSQTPSNKVTEKGKYVELRCDPISGHTALYWYRQSLGQGPEFLIYFQGTGAADDSGLPNDRFFAVRPEGSVSTLKIQRTERGDSAVYLCASSLGPQPETQYFGPGTRLLVL.